This note documents a single T cell receptor beta chain sequence. Some clones are missing from TCRdb's copy, which holds only in-frame ones; the method was immunoSEQ multiplex PCR. The repertoire has approximately 1.5 million clones, roughly 98.5% of them found once; the top ten carry about 0.35%. The sample originates from a study of shared clonotypes between healthy human individuals. The germline gives CDR1 KGHSH, CDR2 LQKENI. The germline V and J ends were trimmed by 4 bases and 4 bases, with 15 bases remaining between them. The CDR3 covers 15 residues. The chain joins TRBV18 to TRBJ2-3; D tentatively fits TRBD1 or TRBD2 (5 bases each). The sample was naive CD4+ T cells sorted from blood. Documented subset: CD45RA+ positively selected. This TCR was recovered from a man in his thirties or forties in good health. The DNA of the CDR3 is TGTGCCAGCTCACGGGGGATACGGGAAGCAGATACGCAGTATTTT. Residues: CASSRGIREADTQYF.